This T cell receptor beta chain was recovered during a study of blood T cell repertoires in COVID-19. Study overall: Samples of COVID-19 (acute and convalescent) were obtained from the United States, Italy and Spain. Nucleic acid was either cDNA or gDNA, and it came from T cells, B-cell-depleted T cells, or PBMCs.

The germline V gene encodes CDR1 MRHNA and CDR2 SNTAGT. The junction had 9 bases not matched to a gene; V was cut back by 6 bases and J by 4 bases. The CDR3 spans 15 residues. Per the authors' pipeline: Nucleated cell number was recorded as an estimate derived from reference gene primer amplification. TCRdb's table, derived via immunoSEQ multiplex PCR, lists solely in-frame clones and lacks some. Clonal size and the V and J genes are those of that table, whereas D and trimming came from the DNA. Of more than 65,000 clones listed, roughly nine tenths are singletons. V gene TRBV6-4 combines with J gene TRBJ2-3, with 8 bases that match TRBD1. Sequencing was performed on peripheral blood. This TCR was recovered from a man aged 45-65 years with acute or convalescent COVID-19. CDR3 DNA sequence: TGTGCCAGCAGAGATTCAGGGGGCGCGGCAGATACGCAGTATTTT. It specifies CASRDSGGAADTQYF.